The 18 T cell receptor beta chains below come from one sample, sequenced in a study of cytomegalovirus exposure and HLA in healthy donors. TCRdb keeps only in-frame clones here, not all; method: immunoSEQ multiplex PCR. The table shows approximately 150,000 clones, with 87% occurring only once. Sequencing was carried out using PBMCs. The receptor set was obtained from a man aged 18 to 35 in good health and CMV-seropositive.

The rearrangement joins TRBV28 to TRBJ2-5; 8 nucleotides agree with TRBD1. Germline-derived CDR1 and CDR2 are MDHEN and SYDVKM. The CDR3 has 14 amino acids. V trimming: 6 bases; J trimming: 5 bases; junction bases outside the gene matches: 8. The CDR3 loop reads CASSPRGRKETQYF. The CDR3 bases are TGTGCCAGCAGCCCCAGGGGGCGCAAGGAGACCCAGTACTTC.

This chain links TRBV30 with TRBJ1-2; D perhaps matches TRBD1 (5 bases). Trimming removed 0 bases at V and 0 bases at J, with 11 bases between. The V gene's germline CDR1 is GTSNPN and CDR2 SVGIG (reference sequence). CDR3 length equals 15 residues. The CDR3 is CAWSVRGRANYGYTF. In nucleotides, the CDR3 is TGTGCCTGGAGTGTAAGGGGCAGAGCTAACTATGGCTACACCTTC.

The CDR3 DNA sequence: TGTGCCTGGAGGGGGGGACGGTTAAGCCTCACAGATACGCAGTATTTT. This encodes CAWRGGRLSLTDTQYF. This chain links TRBV30 with TRBJ2-3; D might be TRBD2 (6 bases). Trimming stripped 3 bases from V and 2 bases from J, with 18 bases between. The germline V gene has CDR1 GTSNPN and CDR2 SVGIG (reference sequence). The CDR3 length is 16 residues.

J is TRBJ1-2 and V is TRBV12-5; 8 nucleotides match TRBD1. CDR1 is LGHNT and CDR2 is FRNRAP in the germline V gene. The V and J ends lost 5 bases and 8 bases, in that order; junction bases with no gene match: 10. The CDR3 sequence is 14 residues long. The CDR3: CASGRPGQAGGYTF. The CDR3 nucleotides read TGTGCTAGTGGTCGGCCGGGACAGGCCGGGGGCTACACCTTC.

V usage is TRBV28 and J usage is TRBJ1-1, with 7 bases identical to TRBD1. V lost 5 bases, J lost 1 base, and 10 bases stayed unmatched. Germline lookup yields CDR1 MDHEN and CDR2 SYDVKM. The CDR3 length is 16 residues. The CDR3 region has the DNA TGTGCCAGCAGTCCCTCGGTAGGGGGCCCGAACACTGAAGCTTTCTTT. This sequence encodes CASSPSVGGPNTEAFF.

The genes are TRBV6-5 and TRBJ1-1; a possible D gene is TRBD1 (6 bases). Germline CDR1 reads MNHEY; CDR2 reads SVGAGI. This CDR3 region has 12 residues. Trimming removed 10 bases from V and 5 bases from J, with 14 bases in between. The CDR3 loop reads CATGGGGTEAFF. The CDR3 region has the DNA TGTGCCACCGGGGGGGGCGGGACTGAAGCTTTCTTT.

The chain is built from TRBV2 and TRBJ1-2; D unresolved. V was pared by 4 bases and J by 0 bases, with 18 bases between. CDR1 and CDR2 from the germline V gene are SNHLY and FYNNEI. The CDR3 spans 17 residues. CDR3 residues: CASSVISQRNSNYGYTF. DNA for the CDR3: TGTGCCAGCAGTGTTATCTCCCAGAGGAACTCTAACTATGGCTACACCTTC. Full variable domain (rest looked up from reference TRBV2 and TRBJ1-2): EPEVTQTPSHQVTQMGQEVILRCVPISNHLYFYWYRQILGQKVEFLVSFYNNEISEKSEIFDDQFSVERPDGSNFTLKIRSTKLEDSAMYFCASSVISQRNSNYGYTFGSGTRLTVV.

J is TRBJ2-2 and V is TRBV5-6, with 9 positions matching TRBD1. Trimming removed 3 bases from V and 7 bases from J; junction bases left unmatched: 7. The CDR3 spans 15 residues. CDR1 is SGHDT and CDR2 is YYEEEE in the germline V gene. CDR3 loop: CASSSGDRASGELFF. The CDR3 DNA reads as TGTGCCAGCAGCTCCGGGGACAGGGCCAGCGGGGAGCTGTTTTTT.

CDR3 sequence: CASSLGESGHEQYF. As DNA, the CDR3 is TGCGCCAGCAGCTTAGGGGAAAGTGGTCACGAGCAGTACTTC. This chain uses TRBV5-1 with TRBJ2-7; weak D call: TRBD1 (5 bases). The germline V gene encodes CDR1 SGHRS and CDR2 YFSETQ. Deletions cut 2 bases from V and 5 bases from J, with 14 bases between. This CDR3 is 14 amino acids long.

The genes are TRBV6-1 and TRBJ1-3; 9 nucleotides agree with TRBD1. The CDR3 spans 17 residues. Germline V gene sequence: CDR1 MNHNS, CDR2 SASEGT. The V segment lost 1 base and the J segment 0 bases; nucleotides outside the gene matches: 4. CDR3 amino acids: CASSEVGQGASGNTIYF. CDR3 bases: TGTGCCAGCAGTGAAGTGGGACAGGGAGCCTCTGGAAACACCATATATTTT.

This sequence joins TRBV19 and TRBJ1-5; maybe TRBD1 (6 bases). This CDR3 has 14 amino acids. Trimming took off 6 bases at V and 8 bases at J, with 17 bases between the two ends. The germline CDR1 and CDR2 sequences are LNHDA and SQIVND (reference sequence). In DNA form, the CDR3 reads TGTGCCAGTAGCCCGGACAGAGGGGGAAAGCCCCAGCATTTT. Translation gives CASSPDRGGKPQHF.

The CDR3 DNA reads TGTGCCAGCAGTCTTGACAGGGTGTACGAGCAGTACTTC. Its translation is CASSLDRVYEQYF. The chain carries TRBV6-1 and TRBJ2-7, with 7 bases aligning to TRBD1. The germline V gene has CDR1 MNHNS and CDR2 SASEGT. There are 13 residues in the CDR3. J lost 4 bases, V lost 5 bases, and 5 bases had no gene match.

V gene TRBV13 combines with J gene TRBJ2-1; 9 bases map to TRBD2. Germline V lookup: CDR1 PRHDT, CDR2 FYEKMQ (reference sequence). J lost 7 bases, V lost 6 bases, and 4 bases had no gene match. The CDR3 extends over 13 amino acids. CDR3 sequence reads: CASRGLARNEQFF. The DNA of the CDR3 is TGTGCCAGCAGAGGACTAGCGCGTAATGAGCAGTTCTTC.

The J gene is TRBJ1-2, the V gene TRBV5-6, with 8 bases identical to TRBD1. Germline lookup yields CDR1 SGHDT and CDR2 YYEEEE. Trimming at V came to 0 bases and at J to 5 bases, leaving 3 bases not matched to a gene. This CDR3 is built from 14 residues. The CDR3 DNA reads TGTGCCAGCAGCTTGGAGGGACAGGCTTATGGCTACACCTTC. This gives the protein CASSLEGQAYGYTF.

The chain couples TRBV9 to TRBJ1-5; D possibly corresponds to TRBD1 (5 bases). CDR1 is SGDLS and CDR2 is YYNGEE in the germline V gene. This CDR3 spans 15 amino acids. V lost 0 bases and J lost 4, with 11 bases in between. The CDR3: CASSVGAGPNQPQHF. The CDR3, as DNA: TGTGCCAGCAGCGTAGGGGCAGGGCCTAATCAGCCCCAGCATTTT.

V gene TRBV30 combines with J gene TRBJ1-2, with D unclear. V lost 5 bases and J 4 bases, leaving 17 bases between the germline ends. CDR1 and CDR2 (germline): GTSNPN, SVGIG (reference sequence). The CDR3 is 14 residues long. In DNA form, the CDR3 reads TGTGCCTGGCGCCCCCTGGCACTAGGCTATGGCTACACCTTC. Its protein product is CAWRPLALGYGYTF.

J is TRBJ1-1 and V is TRBV27; 7 nucleotides agree with TRBD1. This CDR3 spans 15 amino acids. The junction had 5 bases not matched to a gene; V was cut back by 0 bases and J by 4 bases. Germline V CDR1 and CDR2: MNHEY, SMNVEV (reference sequence). CDR3 sequence (DNA): TGTGCCAGCAGTTTATCGGCAGGGGGATCCACTGAAGCTTTCTTT. Amino acids: CASSLSAGGSTEAFF.

V usage is TRBV28 and J usage is TRBJ2-7, with D unclear. In germline, CDR1 is MDHEN, CDR2 SYDVKM. The CDR3 is made up of 11 amino acids. V dropped 1 base and J dropped 8 bases, with 6 bases sitting between them. The CDR3 region is CASSLSVKQYF. Written as DNA, the CDR3 is TGTGCCAGCAGTTTATCGGTTAAGCAGTACTTC.